The next 11 T cell receptor beta chains were all read from a single sample in a study of blood T cell repertoires in COVID-19. Clones were read by immunoSEQ multiplex PCR, and TCRdb kept only the in-frame ones, dropping some. The sample records over 85,000 clones, 80% to 90% being singletons. Sequencing was done on a sample of peripheral blood. The receptors were gathered from a woman aged 70-85 years with acute or convalescent COVID-19.

The chain has TRBV7-9 and TRBJ2-1, with 13 bases fitting TRBD2. This CDR3 comprises 16 residues. Trimming removed 4 bases from V and 9 bases from J; junction bases left unmatched: 9. CDR1 SEHNR and CDR2 FQNEAQ come from the germline V gene (reference sequence). The CDR3 DNA reads TGTGCCAGCAGCTCCCTACTAGCGGGGGGGCCGGGTGAGCAGTTCTTC. Amino acid sequence: CASSSLLAGGPGEQFF.

This chain uses TRBV18 with TRBJ2-7; 9 nucleotides line up with TRBD1. The CDR3 spans 13 residues. The J segment lost 3 bases and the V segment lost 8 bases, leaving 5 bases of the junction unmatched. Per the germline V gene, CDR1 is KGHSH and CDR2 is LQKENI. CDR3 protein: CASAGQGLYEQYF. DNA of the CDR3: TGTGCCAGCGCGGGACAGGGACTCTACGAGCAGTACTTC. The whole variable domain, filled in from reference TRBV18 and TRBJ2-7, reads NAGVMQNPRHLVRRRGQEARLRCSPMKGHSHVYWYRQLPEEGLKFMVYLQKENIIDESGMPKERFSAEFPKEGPSILRIQQVVRGDSAAYFCASAGQGLYEQYFGPGTRLTVT.

The CDR3 here is CASSLGGSSYNEQFF. CDR3 coding DNA: TGTGCCAGCAGTCTAGGGGGTAGCTCCTACAATGAGCAGTTCTTC. The chain combines TRBV27 with TRBJ2-1; D might be TRBD1 (6 bases). This CDR3 spans 15 amino acids. Germline V gene lookup returns CDR1 MNHEY and CDR2 SMNVEV (reference sequence). Trimming removed 5 bases at V and 0 bases at J, with 11 bases between.

The chain has TRBV27 and TRBJ2-3; maybe TRBD1 (5 bases). This CDR3 is built from 16 residues. V was cut by 3 bases and J by 3 bases, with 16 bases left in between. From germline, CDR1 is MNHEY and CDR2 SMNVEV (reference sequence). CDR3 in DNA: TGTGCCAGCAGTTTCGTCTGGGGAAAGGGGACAGATACGCAGTATTTT. Residues: CASSFVWGKGTDTQYF.

The V and J genes are TRBV7-9 and TRBJ1-2; no firm D call. V shed 4 bases and J shed 3 bases, with 6 bases lying between them. CDR1 is SEHNR and CDR2 is FQNEAQ in the germline V gene (reference sequence). This CDR3 contains 12 residues. CDR3 residues: CASSSGDYGYTF. The CDR3 DNA reads as TGTGCCAGCAGCTCCGGGGACTATGGCTACACCTTC.

The chain joins TRBV24-1 to TRBJ2-5, with a weak D call TRBD1 (7 bases). Trimming took off 3 bases at V and 2 bases at J, with 12 bases between the two ends. The CDR3 has 15 residues. Germline CDR1 reads KGHDR; CDR2 reads SFDVKD. CDR3 residues: CATSDRTGGQETQYF. The CDR3 DNA sequence: TGTGCCACCAGTGATAGGACAGGAGGGCAAGAGACCCAGTACTTC.

This chain links TRBV5-1 with TRBJ2-3, with 9 bases lining up with TRBD1. Per the germline V gene, CDR1 is SGHRS and CDR2 is YFSETQ. Trimming at V came to 3 bases and at J to 3 bases, leaving 2 bases not matched to a gene. The CDR3 is 14 amino acids. The CDR3 reads CASSYGQGTDTQYF. The CDR3 nucleotides read TGCGCCAGCAGCTACGGACAGGGGACAGATACGCAGTATTTT.

The chain carries TRBV18 and TRBJ2-1; no firm D call. The CDR3 consists of 14 residues. CDR1 and CDR2 from the germline V gene are KGHSH and LQKENI. V lost 6 bases, J lost 6 bases, and 15 bases lay in between. CDR3 coding DNA: TGTGCCAGCTCGCTCTCGTCCCAGTCCAATGAGCAGTTCTTC. This gives the protein CASSLSSQSNEQFF. Drawing the rest from reference TRBV18 and TRBJ2-1, the complete variable domain is NAGVMQNPRHLVRRRGQEARLRCSPMKGHSHVYWYRQLPEEGLKFMVYLQKENIIDESGMPKERFSAEFPKEGPSILRIQQVVRGDSAAYFCASSLSSQSNEQFFGPGTRLTVL.

This sequence joins TRBV19 and TRBJ2-7; TRBD1 matches 9 bases. Germline CDR1 and CDR2: LNHDA and SQIVND (reference sequence). This CDR3 spans 15 amino acids. After removal of 3 bases from V and 3 bases from J, the junction contained 6 bases not matched to a gene. In DNA, the CDR3 is TGTGCCAGTAGTATTCAACAGGGGGCGAACTACGAGCAGTACTTC. Translation: CASSIQQGANYEQYF. Full variable domain (missing parts from reference TRBV19 and TRBJ2-7): DGGITQSPKYLFRKEGQNVTLSCEQNLNHDAMYWYRQDPGQGLRLIYYSQIVNDFQKGDIAEGYSVSREKKESFPLTVTSAQKNPTAFYLCASSIQQGANYEQYFGPGTRLTVT.

This chain joins TRBV10-3 and TRBJ1-2; D call uncertain. Deletions cut 5 bases from V and 7 bases from J, with 17 bases between. Germline V gene data show CDR1 as ENHRY and CDR2 as SYGVKD. This CDR3 contains 14 residues. The CDR3 nucleotides read TGTGCCATCAGTAGAGAGGGTTTGTTGTCTGGCTACACCTTC. It encodes CAISREGLLSGYTF.

The chain uses TRBV5-1 and TRBJ1-1; 8 nucleotides match TRBD1. The CDR3 consists of 15 residues. The trim removed 4 bases at V and 3 bases at J, leaving 8 bases unmatched. Germline V gene data show CDR1 as SGHRS and CDR2 as YFSETQ. The CDR3 loop reads CASSGSQGADTEAFF. The CDR3 DNA sequence: TGCGCCAGCAGCGGATCCCAGGGGGCTGACACTGAAGCTTTCTTT.